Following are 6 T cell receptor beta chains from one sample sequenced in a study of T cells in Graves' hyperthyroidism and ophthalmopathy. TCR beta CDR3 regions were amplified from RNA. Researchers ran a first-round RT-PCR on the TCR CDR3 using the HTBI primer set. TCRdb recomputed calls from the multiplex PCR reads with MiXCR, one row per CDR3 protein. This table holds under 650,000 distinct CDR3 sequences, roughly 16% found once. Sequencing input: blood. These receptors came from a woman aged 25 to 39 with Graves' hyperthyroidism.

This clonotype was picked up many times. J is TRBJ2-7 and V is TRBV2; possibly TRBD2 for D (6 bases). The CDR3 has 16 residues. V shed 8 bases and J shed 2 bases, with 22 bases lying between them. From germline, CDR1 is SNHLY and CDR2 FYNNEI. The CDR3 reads CASCTPAGLVPYEQYF. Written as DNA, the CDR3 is TGTGCCAGCTGTACCCCGGCGGGGCTCGTCCCCTACGAGCAGTACTTC. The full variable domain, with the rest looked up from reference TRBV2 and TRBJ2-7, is EPEVTQTPSHQVTQMGQEVILRCVPISNHLYFYWYRQILGQKVEFLVSFYNNEISEKSEIFDDQFSVERPDGSNFTLKIRSTKLEDSAMYFCASCTPAGLVPYEQYFGPGTRLTVT.

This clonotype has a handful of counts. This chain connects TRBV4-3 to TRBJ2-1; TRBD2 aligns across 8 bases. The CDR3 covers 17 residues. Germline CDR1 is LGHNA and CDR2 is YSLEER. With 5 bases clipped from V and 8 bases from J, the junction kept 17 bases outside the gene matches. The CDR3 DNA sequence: TGCGCCAGCAGCACACAAGGTATCGCGGGAGGAGGGGATGAGCAGTTCTTC. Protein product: CASSTQGIAGGGDEQFF.

The CDR3 sequence: CASTRTSGNTDTQYF. As DNA, the CDR3 is TGTGCCAGCACAAGGACTAGCGGGAACACAGATACGCAGTATTTT. The chain has TRBV6-1 and TRBJ2-3; 12 bases line up with TRBD2. This CDR3 contains 15 residues. Germline CDR1 is MNHNS and CDR2 is SASEGT. Losses at the gene ends were 7 bases for V and 2 bases for J; bases not matched to a gene: 4.

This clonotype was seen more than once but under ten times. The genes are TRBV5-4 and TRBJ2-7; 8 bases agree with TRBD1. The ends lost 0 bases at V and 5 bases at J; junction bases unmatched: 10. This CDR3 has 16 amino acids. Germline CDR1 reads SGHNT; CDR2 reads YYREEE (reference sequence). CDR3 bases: TGTGCCAGCAGCTTGGTCCCTGCGGACAGGGCCCACGAGCAGTACTTC. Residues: CASSLVPADRAHEQYF.

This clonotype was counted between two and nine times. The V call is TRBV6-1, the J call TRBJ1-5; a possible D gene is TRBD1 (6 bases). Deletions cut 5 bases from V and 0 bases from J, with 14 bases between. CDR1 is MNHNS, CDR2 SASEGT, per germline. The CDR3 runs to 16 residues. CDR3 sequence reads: CASSMVGAYSNQPQHF. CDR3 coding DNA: TGTGCCAGCAGTATGGTGGGGGCGTATAGCAATCAGCCCCAGCATTTT.

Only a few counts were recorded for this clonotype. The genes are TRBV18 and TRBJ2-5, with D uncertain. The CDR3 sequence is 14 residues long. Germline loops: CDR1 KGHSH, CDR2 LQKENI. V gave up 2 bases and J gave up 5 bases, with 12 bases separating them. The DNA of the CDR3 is TGTGCCAGCTCACCAGAGCGCAGAAGCGAGACCCAGTACTTC. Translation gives CASSPERRSETQYF. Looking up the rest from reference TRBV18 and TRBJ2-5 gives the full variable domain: NAGVMQNPRHLVRRRGQEARLRCSPMKGHSHVYWYRQLPEEGLKFMVYLQKENIIDESGMPKERFSAEFPKEGPSILRIQQVVRGDSAAYFCASSPERRSETQYFGPGTRLLVL.